There are many counts of the clone carrying this T cell receptor (beta chain). Its antigen remains unknown. J was trimmed by 5 bases and V by 2 bases; bases with no gene match: 10. Germline values: CDR1 SGHTA, CDR2 FQGNSA. CDR3 length equals 16 residues. MiXCR, applied by TCRdb to the 5' RACE reads, yields one record per CDR3 protein. Of about 46,000 distinct CDR3 sequences in the sample, around a tenth were seen once. The sample comes from a study of early T cells in non-severe SARS-CoV-2 infection. For the study at large: The chains were unpaired, and the sequenced material was bulk RNA from unsorted whole blood. Whole-study findings and limits: The matching step, a VDJdb search, favored anti-spike CD8 responses and missed private and CD4 specificities.

The origin of this receptor is an adult who was a healthcare worker with PCR-confirmed SARS-CoV-2 infection or an uninfected control (not recorded which). This material consisted of whole blood, taken at baseline. The V gene is TRBV7-2, the J gene TRBJ2-3; TRBD2 matches 7 bases. The CDR3 here is CASSLSRREWEDTQYF. CDR3 sequence (DNA): TGTGCCAGCAGCTTAAGTAGGCGGGAGTGGGAAGATACGCAGTATTTT.